Listed below are T cell receptor beta chains from one sample, sequenced in a study of CD8 T cells in Susac syndrome. TCRdb reprocessed the immunoSEQ multiplex PCR reads via MiXCR and lists one record per CDR3 protein. The repertoire holds 120,000 or so distinct CDR3 sequences, with 94% as singletons. Input material: CD4+ T cells from PBMCs. These receptors all stem from a human donor in good health. CDR3s include the opening cysteine and the closing phenylalanine or tryptophan. D genes are given only for firm matches. Part of the rows lack a size; the others show once, few, many or a class for expanded clones.

CASRASGGDIQYF	TGTGCCAGCAGGGCCTCGGGGGGGGACATTCAGTACTTC	TRBV2	TRBJ2-4	TRBD2	NA
CASSLVASGTYEQYF	TGTGCCAGCAGCTTAGTGGCTAGCGGGACCTACGAGCAGTACTTC	TRBV11-2	TRBJ2-7	TRBD2	NA
CASSLDTDTQYF	TGTGCCAGCTCACTTGACACAGATACGCAGTATTTT	TRBV18	TRBJ2-3	NA	few
CASTRTGAGANVLTF	TGTGCCAGTACCAGGACAGGGGCCGGGGCCAACGTCCTGACTTTC	TRBV19	TRBJ2-6	TRBD1	NA
CAWRAGGSYNEQFF	TGTGCCTGGAGGGCGGGAGGCTCCTACAATGAGCAGTTCTTC	TRBV30	TRBJ2-1	TRBD2	NA
CASSLGTGQPQHF	TGCGCCAGCAGTCTAGGCACTGGGCAGCCCCAGCATTTT	TRBV23-1	TRBJ1-5	NA	NA
CASTPRGRGGDGYTF	TGTGCCAGCACCCCTCGGGGCAGGGGGGGAGATGGCTACACCTTC	TRBV7-9	TRBJ1-2	TRBD1	NA
CASSEGLAGLNEQYF	TGTGCCAGCAGTGAGGGGCTAGCGGGCCTGAACGAGCAGTACTTC	TRBV7-2	TRBJ2-7	TRBD2	once
CASSFRLIPEVSGNTIYF	TGTGCCAGCAGCTTTAGATTGATCCCTGAGGTGTCTGGAAACACCATATATTTT	TRBV7-9	TRBJ1-3	NA	NA
CAGRQGDTQYF	TGTGCCGGGAGACAAGGCGATACGCAGTATTTT	TRBV30	TRBJ2-3	NA	NA
CAWSVGASGYNEQFF	TGTGCCTGGAGTGTAGGGGCTAGCGGGTACAATGAGCAGTTCTTC	TRBV30	TRBJ2-1	TRBD2	NA
CASSLWGTGTVTDTQYF	TGCGCCAGCAGCTTGTGGGGGACAGGGACCGTCACAGATACGCAGTATTTT	TRBV5-1	TRBJ2-3	TRBD1	NA